This is a list of T cell receptor beta chains from one sample in a study of beta chain features in type 1 diabetes. Some clones are missing from TCRdb's copy, which holds only in-frame ones; the method was immunoSEQ multiplex PCR. Among 600,000 to 700,000 clones listed, around an eighth were seen once. Sequences were obtained from naive CD4+ T cells from blood. The receptors were sampled from a man aged 25-45 years with type 1 diabetes. Each CDR3 is given with its conserved first and last residue. D genes are given only for firm matches. Expanded clones get a size class; other rows say once, few or many, or leave the size out.

v_gene	abundance	d_gene	j_gene	CDR3aa	CDR3nt
TRBV27	-	-	TRBJ2-5	CASSTRDHQETQYF	TGTGCCAGCAGTACCCGGGACCACCAAGAGACCCAGTACTTC
TRBV9	few	-	TRBJ2-3	CASSPYSGPDTQYF	TGTGCCAGCAGCCCTTACTCGGGACCAGATACGCAGTATTTT
TRBV7-8	few	TRBD2	TRBJ2-3	CASSLLAGSTDTQYF	TGTGCCAGCAGCTTATTAGCGGGCAGCACAGATACGCAGTATTTT
TRBV30	-	-	TRBJ1-4	CAFGRTNEKLFF	TGTGCCTTCGGACGCACTAATGAAAAACTGTTTTTT
TRBV28	few	-	TRBJ1-4	CASSSVDSLTNEKLFF	TGTGCCAGCAGTTCGGTAGACAGCCTAACTAATGAAAAACTGTTTTTT
TRBV4-2	-	-	TRBJ1-6	CASSRQGVGGMVSLHF	TGTGCCAGCAGCCGGCAGGGCGTGGGTGGAATGGTTTCCCTCCACTTT
TRBV10-3	-	-	TRBJ2-7	CAISDKGLSSYEQYF	TGTGCCATCAGTGACAAGGGTCTTTCGTCCTACGAGCAGTACTTC
TRBV29-1	few	TRBD1	TRBJ1-1	CSLKGQVNTEAFF	TGCAGCTTAAAGGGACAGGTGAACACTGAAGCTTTCTTT
TRBV7-2	-	-	TRBJ2-2	CASSLTAGVRTGELFF	TGTGCCAGCAGCTTAACTGCGGGCGTGAGAACCGGGGAGCTGTTTTTT
TRBV18	few	-	TRBJ1-6	CASSPRDYGNSPLHF	TGTGCCAGCTCACCACGGGACTATGGAAATTCACCCCTCCACTTT
TRBV25-1	-	TRBD1	TRBJ1-5	CASSESSRGEQPQHF	TGTGCCAGCAGTGAATCTAGCAGGGGGGAACAGCCCCAGCATTTT
TRBV28	few	TRBD1	TRBJ2-7	CASINSPGQGTYEQYF	TGTGCCAGCATCAATTCACCGGGACAGGGAACCTACGAGCAGTACTTC
TRBV13	few	TRBD1	TRBJ1-2	CASSLEQGLSSNYGYTF	TGTGCCAGCAGCTTAGAACAGGGGTTATCCTCTAACTATGGCTACACCTTC
TRBV2	-	-	TRBJ1-6	CASSEYQGQNSPLHF	TGTGCCAGCAGTGAATACCAGGGCCAGAATTCACCCCTCCACTTT
TRBV7-9	few	-	TRBJ1-1	CASSLFLSTEAFF	TGTGCCAGCAGCTTATTTCTTAGCACTGAAGCTTTCTTT
TRBV5-6	few	TRBD1	TRBJ1-2	CASSPGQGGSGYTF	TGTGCCAGCAGCCCTGGACAGGGCGGGAGTGGCTACACCTTC
TRBV7-9	few	-	TRBJ2-6	CASSLEGRDRSSGANVLTF	TGTGCCAGCAGCTTAGAGGGGAGGGACAGGTCCTCTGGGGCCAACGTCCTGACTTTC
TRBV7-2	-	-	TRBJ1-4	CASSRMTANEKLFF	TGTGCCAGCAGCCGTATGACGGCGAATGAAAAACTGTTTTTT
TRBV11-2	-	TRBD1	TRBJ2-3	CASSFGQGTDTQYF	TGTGCCAGCAGCTTCGGACAGGGCACAGATACGCAGTATTTT
TRBV10-3	-	TRBD1	TRBJ2-7	CAISPTGTEYEQYF	TGTGCCATCTCTCCAACAGGGACAGAATACGAGCAGTACTTC
TRBV2	few	-	TRBJ2-5	CASMVAETQYF	TGTGCCAGCATGGTGGCGGAGACCCAGTACTTC
TRBV5-1	few	TRBD2	TRBJ2-3	CASGGEATDTQYF	TGCGCCAGCGGGGGGGAGGCCACAGATACGCAGTATTTT
TRBV25-1	-	TRBD1	TRBJ1-2	CASSRQGGYGYTF	TGTGCCAGCAGCAGACAGGGAGGTTATGGCTACACCTTC
TRBV4-1	-	-	TRBJ1-2	CASSQGSLNYGYTF	TGCGCCAGCAGCCAAGGTTCCTTGAACTATGGCTACACCTTC
TRBV5-4	-	-	TRBJ2-3	CASSLQEDTDTQYF	TGTGCCAGCAGCTTGCAGGAAGACACAGATACGCAGTATTTT
TRBV29-1	-	-	TRBJ1-4	CSVDEGNEKLFF	TGCAGCGTTGACGAAGGGAATGAAAAACTGTTTTTT
TRBV25-1	-	TRBD1	TRBJ1-2	CASRGQGAFGYTF	TGTGCCAGCAGGGGACAGGGGGCCTTTGGCTACACCTTC
TRBV7-2	-	-	TRBJ2-1	CASSLGQPTHNEQFF	TGTGCCAGCAGCTTGGGTCAACCCACCCACAATGAGCAGTTCTTC
TRBV6-5	-	-	TRBJ2-2	CASRLKGQANTGELFF	TGTGCCAGCCGTTTAAAAGGGCAGGCGAACACCGGGGAGCTGTTTTTT
TRBV29-1	-	-	TRBJ1-4	CSVEAADRALFF	TGCAGCGTTGAGGCGGCCGATAGGGCGCTGTTTTTT
TRBV18	few	TRBD1	TRBJ1-5	CASSPDRDQPQHF	TGTGCCAGCTCACCGGACAGGGATCAGCCCCAGCATTTT
TRBV30	few	-	TRBJ1-5	CAWRPGQNQPQHF	TGTGCCTGGAGGCCGGGCCAGAATCAGCCCCAGCATTTT
TRBV5-6	-	-	TRBJ2-7	CASSPRGIVSYEQYF	TGTGCCAGCAGCCCCCGGGGGATAGTCTCCTACGAGCAGTACTTC
TRBV7-2	-	TRBD1	TRBJ2-7	CASSFRDRGGEQYF	TGTGCCAGCAGCTTCCGGGACAGGGGTGGCGAGCAGTACTTC
TRBV18	-	-	TRBJ1-1	CASSLRTGNTEAFF	TGTGCCAGCTCACTTCGGACCGGTAACACTGAAGCTTTCTTT
TRBV7-9	few	-	TRBJ1-2	CASSLVGTDGYTF	TGTGCCAGCAGCTTAGTGGGTACCGATGGCTACACCTTC
TRBV29-1	few	-	TRBJ2-5	CSVGRFPGIQETQYF	TGCAGCGTTGGTCGGTTCCCGGGGATACAAGAGACCCAGTACTTC
TRBV7-3	-	-	TRBJ1-1	CASSLAGYTEAFF	TGTGCCAGCAGCTTAGCTGGGTACACTGAAGCTTTCTTT
TRBV28	few	TRBD1	TRBJ1-5	CASTRTGPGNQPQHF	TGTGCCAGCACTAGGACAGGGCCCGGCAATCAGCCCCAGCATTTT
TRBV20-1	-	-	TRBJ2-1	CSAPSNNEQFF	TGCAGTGCCCCAAGTAACAATGAGCAGTTCTTC
TRBV5-1	-	TRBD2	TRBJ2-5	CASSIPGTKGTQETQYF	TGCGCCAGCAGCATACCCGGGACTAAAGGGACCCAAGAGACCCAGTACTTC
TRBV10-3	-	TRBD1	TRBJ1-6	CAISETDRASPLHF	TGTGCCATCAGTGAAACGGACAGGGCTTCACCCCTCCACTTT
TRBV2	-	TRBD1	TRBJ1-2	CASSAQGAYYGYTF	TGTGCCAGCAGTGCACAGGGGGCGTACTATGGCTACACCTTC
TRBV10-1	-	-	TRBJ2-3	CASSEMRRDTQYF	TGCGCCAGCAGTGAAATGAGGAGGGATACGCAGTATTTT
TRBV6-1	few	-	TRBJ2-7	CASSENGNHEQYF	TGTGCCAGCAGTGAAAATGGCAATCACGAGCAGTACTTC